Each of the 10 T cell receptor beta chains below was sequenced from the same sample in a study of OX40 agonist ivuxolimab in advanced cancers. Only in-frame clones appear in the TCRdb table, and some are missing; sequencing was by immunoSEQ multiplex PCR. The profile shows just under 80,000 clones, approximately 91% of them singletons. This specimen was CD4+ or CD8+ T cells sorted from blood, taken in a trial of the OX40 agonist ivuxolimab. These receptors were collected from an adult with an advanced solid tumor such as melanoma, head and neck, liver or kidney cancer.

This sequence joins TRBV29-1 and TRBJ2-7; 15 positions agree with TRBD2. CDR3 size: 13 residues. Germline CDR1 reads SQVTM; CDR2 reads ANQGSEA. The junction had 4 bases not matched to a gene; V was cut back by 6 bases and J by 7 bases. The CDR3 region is CSVRTSGRGEQYF. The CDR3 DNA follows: TGCAGCGTCCGGACTAGCGGGAGGGGGGAGCAGTACTTC.

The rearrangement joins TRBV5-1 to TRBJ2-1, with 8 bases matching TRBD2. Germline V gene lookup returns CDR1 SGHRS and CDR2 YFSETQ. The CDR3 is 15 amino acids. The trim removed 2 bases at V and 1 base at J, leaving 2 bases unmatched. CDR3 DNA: TGCGCCAGCAGCTTAACGGGAGGGTCCTACAATGAGCAGTTCTTC. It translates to CASSLTGGSYNEQFF.

CDR3 in amino acids: CSVEKADTDYEQYF. CDR3 coding DNA: TGCAGCGTTGAAAAAGCGGACACAGATTACGAGCAGTACTTC. The V call is TRBV29-1, the J call TRBJ2-7; D may match TRBD1 or TRBD2 (5 bases each). The CDR3 runs to 14 residues. Germline V CDR1 and CDR2: SQVTM, ANQGSEA. Between the trimmed V and J ends, which lost 2 bases and 4 bases, there was a span of 15 bases.

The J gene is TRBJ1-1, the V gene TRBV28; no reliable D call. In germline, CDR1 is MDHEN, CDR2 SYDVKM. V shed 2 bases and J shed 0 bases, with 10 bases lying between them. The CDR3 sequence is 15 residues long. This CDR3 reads CASSLLNSLNTEAFF. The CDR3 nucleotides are TGTGCCAGCAGTTTACTTAACAGTTTGAACACTGAAGCTTTCTTT. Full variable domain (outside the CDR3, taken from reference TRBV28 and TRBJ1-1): DVKVTQSSRYLVKRTGEKVFLECVQDMDHENMFWYRQDPGLGLRLIYFSYDVKMKEKGDIPEGYSVSREKKERFSLILESASTNQTSMYLCASSLLNSLNTEAFFGQGTRLTVV.

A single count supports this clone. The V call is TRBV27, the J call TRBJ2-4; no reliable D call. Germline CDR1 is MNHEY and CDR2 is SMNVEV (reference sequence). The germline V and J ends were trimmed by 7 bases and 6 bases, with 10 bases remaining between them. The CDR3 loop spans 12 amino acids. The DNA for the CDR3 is TGTGCCAGCACGGGTCCAGGAAACATTCAGTACTTC. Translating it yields CASTGPGNIQYF.

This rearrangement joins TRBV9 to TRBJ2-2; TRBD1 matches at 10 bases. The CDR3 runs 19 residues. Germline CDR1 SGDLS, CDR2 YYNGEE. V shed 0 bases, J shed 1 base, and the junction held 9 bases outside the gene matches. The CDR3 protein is CASSVVGQGVPWNTGELFF. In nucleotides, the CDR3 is TGTGCCAGCAGCGTAGTAGGACAGGGGGTCCCTTGGAACACCGGGGAGCTGTTTTTT.

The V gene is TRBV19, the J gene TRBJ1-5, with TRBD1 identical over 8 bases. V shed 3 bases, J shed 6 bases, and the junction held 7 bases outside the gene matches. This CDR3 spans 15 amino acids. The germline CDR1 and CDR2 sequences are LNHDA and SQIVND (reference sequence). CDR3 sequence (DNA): TGTGCCAGTAGTATGGCAGGGGGCGTTAGTCAGCCCCAGCATTTT. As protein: CASSMAGGVSQPQHF.

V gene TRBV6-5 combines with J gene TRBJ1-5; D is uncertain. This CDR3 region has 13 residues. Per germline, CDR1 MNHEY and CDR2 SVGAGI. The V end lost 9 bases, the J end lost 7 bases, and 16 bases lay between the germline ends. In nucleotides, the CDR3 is TGTGCCAGTCGCGGTGCTCGGAGACAGCCCCAGCATTTT. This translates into CASRGARRQPQHF.

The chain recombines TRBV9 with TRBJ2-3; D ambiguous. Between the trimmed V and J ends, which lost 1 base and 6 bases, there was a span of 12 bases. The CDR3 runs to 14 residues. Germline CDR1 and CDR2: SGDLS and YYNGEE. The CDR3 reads CASSVTSTRDTQYF. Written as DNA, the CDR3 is TGTGCCAGCAGCGTAACGTCTACCCGGGATACGCAGTATTTT.

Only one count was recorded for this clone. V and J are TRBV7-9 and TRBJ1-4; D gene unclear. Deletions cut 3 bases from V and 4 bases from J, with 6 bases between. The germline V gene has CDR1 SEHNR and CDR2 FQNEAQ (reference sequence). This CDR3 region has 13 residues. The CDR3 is CASSLGNNEKLFF. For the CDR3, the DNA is TGTGCCAGCAGCTTGGGGAATAATGAAAAACTGTTTTTT.